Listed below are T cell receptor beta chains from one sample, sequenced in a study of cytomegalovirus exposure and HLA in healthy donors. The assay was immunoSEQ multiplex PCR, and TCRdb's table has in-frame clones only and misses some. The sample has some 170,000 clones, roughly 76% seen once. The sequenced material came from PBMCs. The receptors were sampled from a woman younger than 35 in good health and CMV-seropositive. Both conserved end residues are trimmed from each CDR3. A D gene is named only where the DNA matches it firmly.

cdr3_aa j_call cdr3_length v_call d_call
ASRGRTSGSTDTQY TRBJ2-3 14 TRBV5-1 TRBD2
ASSYSGGTNEKLF TRBJ1-4 13 TRBV6-5 .
ASSQTGYRAVQPQH TRBJ1-5 14 TRBV19 TRBD1
ASWGGLGKNNEQF TRBJ2-1 13 TRBV4-3 .
DASRAALNTEAF TRBJ1-1 12 TRBV5-8 .
ASSLLSGGLDEQY TRBJ2-7 13 TRBV5-1 TRBD2
ASKGDVAKNIQY TRBJ2-4 12 TRBV6-5 .
ASKGRGVIYSNQPQH TRBJ1-5 15 TRBV2 .
AISVRSTGELF TRBJ2-2 11 TRBV10-3 .
ASSSQGNTGELF TRBJ2-2 12 TRBV6-5 .
ASSQIWGGGGNQETQY TRBJ2-5 16 TRBV4-2 TRBD2
ASSLDLTQY TRBJ2-3 9 TRBV5-5 .
ASSESLAGPDTQY TRBJ2-3 13 TRBV2 TRBD2
ASSISGGSYNEQF TRBJ2-1 13 TRBV6-1 TRBD2
ASSLSQGFYGYT TRBJ1-2 12 TRBV27 .
ASSDSKRFNEQF TRBJ2-1 12 TRBV6-4 .
ASSRAGLSETQY TRBJ2-5 12 TRBV11-3 .
ASRRQALRGTEAF TRBJ1-1 13 TRBV6-5 .
ASSGGGSTDTQY TRBJ2-3 12 TRBV19 TRBD2
ASSIREGNYGYT TRBJ1-2 12 TRBV19 .
ASSPIGVETGELF TRBJ2-2 13 TRBV11-2 .
ASSFNGGYNSPLH TRBJ1-6 13 TRBV5-1 .
ASSKQGPSNEKLF TRBJ1-4 13 TRBV18 TRBD1
ASSVELGTGLQQY TRBJ2-7 13 TRBV6-1 TRBD1
ASSDHGGNEKLF TRBJ1-4 12 TRBV6-1 .
ASSLWAGGVTDTQY TRBJ2-3 14 TRBV7-9 TRBD2
ASSGSGRYEQY TRBJ2-7 11 TRBV7-9 .
ASSTWTGSREQY TRBJ2-7 12 TRBV19 TRBD1
ASSDRKDRVSYEQY TRBJ2-7 14 TRBV9 .
ASRDRFYEQY TRBJ2-7 10 TRBV2 TRBD1
ASSYLNGVTDTQY TRBJ2-3 13 TRBV6-5 .
ASTRDRSEGYT TRBJ1-2 11 TRBV6-5 .
ASSQSWGGAGETQY TRBJ2-5 14 TRBV4-3 .
ASSFGGGRGTDTQY TRBJ2-3 14 TRBV7-2 TRBD2
ASSLYDAGVGTEAF TRBJ1-1 14 TRBV7-9 .
ASSSTGAGYGYT TRBJ1-2 12 TRBV13 TRBD1
ASSHTGGEVQPQH TRBJ1-5 13 TRBV6-5 TRBD1
ASSYEQGALGTEAF TRBJ1-1 14 TRBV5-6 TRBD1
ASSLLPAAGELF TRBJ2-2 12 TRBV5-1 .